This is a list of T cell receptor beta chains from one sample in a study of prognosis after radiotherapy for stage I lung cancer. TCRdb processed the multiplex PCR reads anew with MiXCR; each CDR3 protein has one entry. Of nearly 25,000 distinct CDR3 sequences detected, around 36% appear once; the ten largest clones hold 60% to 80%. Sequenced here: PBMCs, sampled before or after stereotactic body radiation therapy (not recorded which). All receptors come from a donor older than 45 with non-small cell lung cancer. Both conserved end residues are part of each CDR3. D genes are given only for firm matches. The size of a clone is reported for some rows only, either as once, few or many, or as a class for expanded clones.

TGTGCCAACAGTCCCGGGACTAGCGGTAGTGTTGATACGCAGTATTTT,CANSPGTSGSVDTQYF,TRBJ2-3,TRBD2,NA,TRBV12-3/TRBV12-4
TGCAGTGCTAGCGCCACGGGTGGCGAGCAGTACTTC,CSASATGGEQYF,TRBJ2-7,NA,NA,TRBV20-1
TGTGCCAGCAGCTTGTCCTGCCTAGCGGGACTAGAGACCCAGTACTTC,CASSLSCLAGLETQYF,TRBJ2-5,TRBD2,NA,TRBV5-6
TGTGTCAGTAGTATTTTGGGGGGAGATACGCAGTATTTT,CVSSILGGDTQYF,TRBJ2-3,NA,NA,TRBV19
TGTGCTAGTGGTTCCCTGGGGGCAGCAACCTTGGGCAATCAGCCCCAGCATTTT,CASGSLGAATLGNQPQHF,TRBJ1-5,NA,many,TRBV12-5
TGCGCCAGCAGCTTGGCTCAACAGAGCGGCGGGGAGCTGTTTTTT,CASSLAQQSGGELFF,TRBJ2-2,NA,few,TRBV5-1
TGTGCCTGGAGTCCCCAGGGCGGCTATGGCTACACCTTC,CAWSPQGGYGYTF,TRBJ1-2,NA,NA,TRBV30
TGCGCCAGCAAAGCCTCTAGCGGAGGTTGGAATGAGCAGTTCTTC,CASKASSGGWNEQFF,TRBJ2-1,TRBD2,NA,TRBV5-1
TGTGCCAGCAGTCCCTCGAGGGCGGCAAACACTGAAGCTTTCTTT,CASSPSRAANTEAFF,TRBJ1-1,NA,NA,TRBV6-5
TGTGCCAGTAGTAGGCAGGCCTATAATTCACCCCTCCACTTT,CASSRQAYNSPLHF,TRBJ1-6,NA,many,TRBV19
TGTGCCAGCAGCTCCCGCAGGTGGGGGGATGAAAAACTGTTTTTT,CASSSRRWGDEKLFF,TRBJ1-4,NA,many,TRBV11-2
TGTGCCAGCAGCTTGGCGACTTTATCAGGGGGAGGACATTCGAACACCGGGGAGCTGTTTTTT,CASSLATLSGGGHSNTGELFF,TRBJ2-2,NA,NA,TRBV11-3
TGCAGTGCTAGAGTGGCTAATCCTAGCACAGATACGCAGTATTTT,CSARVANPSTDTQYF,TRBJ2-3,NA,once,TRBV20-1
TGTTCCAGCAGCCCGGGACAGAACACCGGTGAGCTGTTTTTT,CSSSPGQNTGELFF,TRBJ2-2,TRBD1,NA,TRBV7-3
TGCGCCAGCAGCCAAGCAGGGTTAGAGACCCAGTACTTC,CASSQAGLETQYF,TRBJ2-5,NA,NA,TRBV4-1
TGCGCCAGCAGCTTGAGTTCAGGGCTGGCTGAGACCCAGTACTTC,CASSLSSGLAETQYF,TRBJ2-5,NA,NA,TRBV5-1
TGTGCCAGTCATCATGGGGGCTCACCCCTCCACTTT,CASHHGGSPLHF,TRBJ1-6,NA,once,TRBV2
TGCAGTGCCCCGACTGGGAGCAATTCACCCCTCCACTTT,CSAPTGSNSPLHF,TRBJ1-6,NA,many,TRBV20-1
TGTGCCAGCAGGTTTAGCTCCTACAATGAGCAGTTCTTC,CASRFSSYNEQFF,TRBJ2-1,NA,medium-sized,TRBV6-2/TRBV6-3
TGTGCCACCAGTGATGGGACAGCCTATGAAGCTTTCTTT,CATSDGTAYEAFF,TRBJ1-1,TRBD1,many,TRBV24-1
TGTGCCAGCAGCACAGCGGGAGTTGGGTACAATGAGCAGTTCTTC,CASSTAGVGYNEQFF,TRBJ2-1,TRBD2,many,TRBV7-2
TGTGCCAGCTCACCGGACAGGGTCAATTCACCCCTCCACTTT,CASSPDRVNSPLHF,TRBJ1-6,TRBD1,many,TRBV18